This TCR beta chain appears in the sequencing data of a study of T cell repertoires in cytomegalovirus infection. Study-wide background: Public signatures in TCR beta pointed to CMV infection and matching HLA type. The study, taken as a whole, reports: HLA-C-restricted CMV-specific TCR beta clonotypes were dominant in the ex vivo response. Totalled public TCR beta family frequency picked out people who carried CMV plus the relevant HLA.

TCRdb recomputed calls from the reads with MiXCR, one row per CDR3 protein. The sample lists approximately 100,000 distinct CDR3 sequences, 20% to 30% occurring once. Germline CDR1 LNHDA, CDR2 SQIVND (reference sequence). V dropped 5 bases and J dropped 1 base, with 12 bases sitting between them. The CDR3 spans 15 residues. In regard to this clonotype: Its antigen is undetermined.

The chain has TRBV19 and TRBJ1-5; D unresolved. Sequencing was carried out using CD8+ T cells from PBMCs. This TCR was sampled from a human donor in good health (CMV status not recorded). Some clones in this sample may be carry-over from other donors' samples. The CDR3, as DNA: TGTGCCAGTAGTCCTCCGGGGTGGAGCAATCAGCCCCAGCATTTT. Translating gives CASSPPGWSNQPQHF. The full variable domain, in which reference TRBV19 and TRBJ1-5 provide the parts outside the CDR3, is DGGITQSPKYLFRKEGQNVTLSCEQNLNHDAMYWYRQDPGQGLRLIYYSQIVNDFQKGDIAEGYSVSREKKESFPLTVTSAQKNPTAFYLCASSPPGWSNQPQHFGDGTRLSIL.